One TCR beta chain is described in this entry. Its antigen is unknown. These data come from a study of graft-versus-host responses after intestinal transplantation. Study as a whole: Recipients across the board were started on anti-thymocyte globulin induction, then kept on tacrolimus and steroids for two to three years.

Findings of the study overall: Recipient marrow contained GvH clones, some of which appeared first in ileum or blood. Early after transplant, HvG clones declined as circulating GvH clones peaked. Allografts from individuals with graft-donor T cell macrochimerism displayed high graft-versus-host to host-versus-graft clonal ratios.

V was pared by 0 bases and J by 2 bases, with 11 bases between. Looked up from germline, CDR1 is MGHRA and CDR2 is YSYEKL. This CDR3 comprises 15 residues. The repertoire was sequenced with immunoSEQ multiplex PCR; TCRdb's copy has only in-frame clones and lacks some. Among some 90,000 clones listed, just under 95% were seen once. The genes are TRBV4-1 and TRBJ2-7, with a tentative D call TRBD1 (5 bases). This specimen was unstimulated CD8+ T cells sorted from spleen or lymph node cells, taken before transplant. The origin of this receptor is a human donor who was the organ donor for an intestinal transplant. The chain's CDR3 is CASSQEGQGTYEQYF. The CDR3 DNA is TGCGCCAGCAGCCAAGAGGGGCAGGGCACCTACGAGCAGTACTTC.